The T cell receptor beta chain described here comes from a study of cytotoxic CD8 clonotypes in ibrutinib-treated CLL (dated by TCRdb to about 2021). Regarding the research as a whole: The cohort was composed of ten to eleven relapsed/refractory and about 15 treatment-naive patients; IGHV unmutated status was identified in around 17 patients. Partial responses were observed in about 25 patients and complete responses in 2; after a median follow-up of 68 months, remission was maintained in approximately 14 patients and progression was observed in approximately twelve. Response samples were obtained after a median of approximately twelve months of treatment, with a range of about 6 to 36 months. Samples averaged roughly 280,000 productive templates and about 94,000 productive rearrangements. Of the approximately 87 participants in the trial, approximately 25 had longitudinal samples available. Cryopreserved peripheral blood mononuclear cells were collected at three points: before therapy, at response, and at either sustained remission or disease progression. All remission and progressive disease samples were collected while patients were still receiving ibrutinib.

As for this clone: What this receptor recognizes is not known. The input lacks base qualities; no much larger clone sits a single base away.

Results the study describes overall, beyond this receptor: Lymph node repertoires were not examined, and the timing of sampling was not matched between patients in sustained remission and those whose disease progressed. An increase in clonality was observed at ibrutinib response, with clonality remaining stable during sustained remission and falling back toward baseline at progression. Public clonotypes were found to be uncommon and were observed to contract or remain stable during treatment; the increase in clonality was shown to reflect expansion of private clonotypes at ibrutinib response. Baseline clonality was found to be higher than that of age-matched healthy donors and was strongly correlated with circulating CD8+ T-cell counts.

A MiSeq instrument was used for deep resolution sequencing, which targeted depths ranging from 1 in 1 million up to 1 in 200,000 T cells, with coverage averaging 10x for each clonotype. The immunoSEQ hsTCRB Kit was used to generate TCR beta libraries. The authors' pipeline ran thus. The data were analyzed with ImmunoSEQ Analyzer and ImmunoSEQ Data Assistant, and V, D and J gene assignments followed IMGT definitions. Clonality, which ranges from 0 to 1, was calculated by subtracting the normalized Shannon entropy of productive rearrangement frequencies from one. Only overrepresented clonotypes making up at least 0.05% of each patient's repertoire were included in the public clonotype analysis. Some 12 age-matched healthy donor repertoires from immuneACCESS served as clonality controls. This is the immuneACCESS table as TCRdb keeps it, with only in-frame sequences that have V and J called. A part of the clones is gone; compared with another copy, unresolved V genes explain less than half, and the rest is unexplained. D and trimming come from the DNA, and the V and J calls and clone size come from that table. This sample holds some 35,000 clones; around 75% were observed only once. Around 15% of the sample belongs to the ten largest clones.

The time point label, read with the paper, signifies: progressive disease on ibrutinib. For TCR beta library preparation, approximately 2 micrograms of genomic DNA were extracted from the cryopreserved PBMCs. High-throughput TCR beta sequencing was performed on longitudinal blood samples from CLL patients receiving ibrutinib monotherapy. Patients were enrolled in a phase 2 open-label single-center ibrutinib monotherapy trial. CDR1 and CDR2 are read off the germline V gene as SGHRS and YFSETQ. The CDR3 goes from the cysteine to the phenylalanine over 15 residues. The only DNA kept is the CDR3, 45 bases in frame from the first base. The junction shows trimming of 0 bases on V and 5 bases on J, plus 15 bases between the germline ends.

The clonotype comes from a human donor with chronic lymphocytic leukemia. This sample comprised PBMCs, obtained at disease progression, from a patient treated with ibrutinib. The sequence is built from TRBV5-1 and TRBJ2-7; the D region may be TRBD1 or TRBD2, each matching 5 bases equally. The sequence in DNA is TGCGCCAGCAGCTTGGGACAGCTCTCAGCGGACGAGCAGTACTTC. This codes for CASSLGQLSADEQYF.